This T cell receptor beta chain is from a study of CD8 T cells in Susac syndrome. Those who served as multiple sclerosis controls were treatment-naive patients with stable or active relapsing-remitting disease. CDR1 is ENHRY, CDR2 SYGVKD, per germline. The CDR3 has 14 amino acids. Between the trimmed V and J ends, which lost 6 bases and 5 bases, there was a span of 14 bases. Random hexamers were used to reverse transcribe an amount of roughly 0.45 to 1 ug RNA. TCRdb recomputed calls from the immunoSEQ multiplex PCR reads with MiXCR, one row per CDR3 protein. Of under 550,000 distinct CDR3 sequences listed, more than 80% are singletons.

Specimen: CD8+ T cells from PBMCs. This sequence was found in a human donor with multiple sclerosis. The gene calls are TRBV10-3 and TRBJ2-1; D is perhaps TRBD2 (7 bases). CDR3 residues: CAIRGGGQNNEQFF. The CDR3 nucleotides read TGTGCCATCAGGGGCGGGGGCCAAAACAATGAGCAGTTCTTC.